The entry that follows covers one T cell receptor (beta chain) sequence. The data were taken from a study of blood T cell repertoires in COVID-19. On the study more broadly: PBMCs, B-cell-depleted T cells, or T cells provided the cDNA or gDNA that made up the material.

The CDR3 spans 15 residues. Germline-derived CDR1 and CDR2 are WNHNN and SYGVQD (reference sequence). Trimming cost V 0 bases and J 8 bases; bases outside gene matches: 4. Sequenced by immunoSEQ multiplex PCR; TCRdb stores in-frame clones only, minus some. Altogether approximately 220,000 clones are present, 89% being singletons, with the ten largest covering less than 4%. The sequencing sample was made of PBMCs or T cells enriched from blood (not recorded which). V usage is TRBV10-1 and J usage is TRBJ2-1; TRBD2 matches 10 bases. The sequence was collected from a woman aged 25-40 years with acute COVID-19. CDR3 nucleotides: TGCGCCAGCAGTGAGTCAAGCGGGGGGGTCGATGAGCAGTTCTTC. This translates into CASSESSGGVDEQFF.